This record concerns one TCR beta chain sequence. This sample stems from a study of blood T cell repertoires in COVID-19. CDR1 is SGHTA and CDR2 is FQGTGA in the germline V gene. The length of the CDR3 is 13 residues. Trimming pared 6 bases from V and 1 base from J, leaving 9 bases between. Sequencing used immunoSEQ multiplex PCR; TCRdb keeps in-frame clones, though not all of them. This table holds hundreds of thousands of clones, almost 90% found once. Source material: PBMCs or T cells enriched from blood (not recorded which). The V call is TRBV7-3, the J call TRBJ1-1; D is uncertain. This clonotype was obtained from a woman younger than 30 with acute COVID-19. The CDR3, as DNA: TGTGCCAGCAGACTAGACGCGAACACTGAAGCTTTCTTT. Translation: CASRLDANTEAFF.